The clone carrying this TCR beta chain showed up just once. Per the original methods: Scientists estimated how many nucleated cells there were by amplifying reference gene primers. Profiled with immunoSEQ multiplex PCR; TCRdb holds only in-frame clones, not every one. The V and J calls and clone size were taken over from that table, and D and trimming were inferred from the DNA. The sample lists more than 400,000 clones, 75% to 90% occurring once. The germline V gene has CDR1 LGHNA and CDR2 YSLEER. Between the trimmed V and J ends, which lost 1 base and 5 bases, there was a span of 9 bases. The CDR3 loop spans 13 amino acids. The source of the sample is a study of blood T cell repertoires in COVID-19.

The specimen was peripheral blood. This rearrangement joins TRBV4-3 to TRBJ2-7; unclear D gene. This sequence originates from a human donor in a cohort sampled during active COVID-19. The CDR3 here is CASSQVVFDEQYF. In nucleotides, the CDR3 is TGCGCCAGCAGCCAAGTAGTTTTCGACGAGCAGTACTTC.